The 12 T cell receptor beta chains given below trace back to one sample, sequenced in a study of blood T cells in healthy people across ages. A J-beta primer mix and a sample-barcoded 5' primer were used in a second PCR of roughly 6 to 12 cycles. From the 5' RACE reads, TCRdb called clonotypes with MiXCR, one entry per CDR3 protein. Altogether 1.5 million to 2 million distinct CDR3 sequences are present, roughly 50% being singletons, with the ten largest covering 2% to 2.5%. The sequenced material came from blood. The receptors were sampled from a middle-aged woman in good health.

This rearrangement joins TRBV6-4 to TRBJ2-1, with TRBD1 identical over 7 bases. This CDR3 spans 14 amino acids. V shed 0 bases and J 9 bases; nucleotides not matched to a gene: 5. Germline V CDR1 and CDR2: MRHNA, SNTAGT. The CDR3 loop reads CASSDSGTVFEQFF. The DNA of the CDR3 is TGTGCCAGCAGTGACTCCGGGACAGTCTTTGAGCAGTTCTTC.

The chain combines TRBV24-1 with TRBJ2-6; D unresolved. V dropped 4 bases and J dropped 10 bases, with 10 bases sitting between them. Germline V gene data show CDR1 as KGHDR and CDR2 as SFDVKD. CDR3 length equals 13 residues. The DNA for the CDR3 is TGTGCCACCAGTGACACCCCCCCTAACGTCCTGACTTTC. Translated: CATSDTPPNVLTF.

The chain joins TRBV2 to TRBJ2-1; 7 nucleotides match TRBD1. CDR3 size: 18 residues. In germline, CDR1 is SNHLY, CDR2 FYNNEI. V shed 4 bases and J 2 bases; nucleotides not matched to a gene: 14. CDR3 nucleotide sequence: TGTGCCAGCAGTGTAGTAGTTCAATGGGACAGTACCTACAATGAGCAGTTCTTC. This sequence encodes CASSVVVQWDSTYNEQFF.

In its sample, this clonotype was seen many times. The chain uses TRBV27 and TRBJ2-7; maybe TRBD2 (6 bases). The V and J ends lost 2 bases and 2 bases respectively, with 13 bases between them. The CDR3 length is 15 residues. The germline V gene encodes CDR1 MNHEY and CDR2 SMNVEV (reference sequence). The CDR3 coding sequence is TGTGCCAGCAGTTTAGGGGCGGGGTCTACCTACGAGCAGTACTTC. It encodes CASSLGAGSTYEQYF.

This clonotype was observed a few times. CDR3 bases: TGCAGCGTGGTCGGAGGACAAAGCACAGATACGCAGTATTTT. Residues: CSVVGGQSTDTQYF. This chain connects TRBV29-1 to TRBJ2-3; D tentatively fits TRBD1 or TRBD2 (5 bases each). V lost 6 bases, J lost 0 bases, and 13 bases lay in between. The CDR3 length is 14 residues. Germline V CDR1 and CDR2: SQVTM, ANQGSEA.

This clonotype was seen more than once but under ten times. V gene TRBV5-1 combines with J gene TRBJ2-1; D unresolved. This CDR3 has 14 residues. V dropped 0 bases and J dropped 4 bases, with 8 bases sitting between them. Germline lookup yields CDR1 SGHRS and CDR2 YFSETQ. CDR3 protein: CASSLDSYYNEQFF. The CDR3 DNA reads TGCGCCAGCAGCTTGGATTCTTATTACAATGAGCAGTTCTTC. Full variable domain (outside the CDR3, taken from reference TRBV5-1 and TRBJ2-1): KAGVTQTPRYLIKTRGQQVTLSCSPISGHRSVSWYQQTPGQGLQFLFEYFSETQRNKGNFPGRFSGRQFSNSRSEMNVSTLELGDSALYLCASSLDSYYNEQFFGPGTRLTVL.

The J gene is TRBJ1-2, the V gene TRBV28; D uncertain. This CDR3 region has 13 residues. Trimming took 7 bases from V and 1 from J, leaving 10 bases between them. Looked up from germline, CDR1 is MDHEN and CDR2 is SYDVKM. This chain's CDR3 is CASMAALNYGYTF. The CDR3 DNA follows: TGTGCCAGCATGGCAGCGCTTAACTATGGCTACACCTTC.

This clonotype was counted only a few times. The chain links TRBV15 to TRBJ2-5; D is unresolved. The germline gives CDR1 LNHNV, CDR2 YYDKDF (reference sequence). The V end lost 4 bases, the J end lost 2 bases, and 8 bases lay between the germline ends. CDR3 length: 13 amino acids. The CDR3: CATSNRAQETQYF. CDR3 DNA sequence: TGTGCCACCAGCAATCGGGCACAAGAGACCCAGTACTTC.

V and J are TRBV20-1 and TRBJ1-6; D possibly corresponds to TRBD1 (5 bases). The CDR3 covers 14 residues. The germline gives CDR1 DFQATT, CDR2 SNEGSKA (reference sequence). V dropped 0 bases and J dropped 9 bases, with 12 bases sitting between them. The CDR3 nucleotides read TGCAGTGCTAGAGATGGAGAGGGGTCTTCACCCCTCCACTTT. As protein: CSARDGEGSSPLHF.

This clonotype has just a few counts. This chain links TRBV7-2 with TRBJ2-1; maybe TRBD1 (5 bases). V lost 5 bases to trimming and J lost 8 bases, with 16 bases between them. The CDR3 contains 14 residues. CDR1 is SGHTA and CDR2 is FQGNSA in the germline V gene. The CDR3 region has the DNA TGTGCCAGCAGCCCCGCCCCATTCAGGGATGAGCAGTTCTTC. Residues: CASSPAPFRDEQFF.

The V and J genes are TRBV7-2 and TRBJ2-1; D call uncertain. The CDR3 is 12 residues long. The germline gives CDR1 SGHTA, CDR2 FQGNSA. V was clipped by 3 bases and J by 8 bases, with 8 bases between them. CDR3 nucleotides: TGTGCCAGCAGCTTCAGTGAAGATGAGCAGTTCTTC. It specifies CASSFSEDEQFF.

This sequence joins TRBV4-3 and TRBJ2-5; 8 bases map to TRBD2. This CDR3 contains 14 residues. From germline, CDR1 is LGHNA and CDR2 YSLEER. With V trimmed by 3 bases and J by 11 bases, 11 bases remained unmatched. CDR3 protein: CASSHGGGMDEQYF. The CDR3 DNA reads as TGCGCCAGCAGCCACGGGGGGGGCATGGATGAGCAGTACTTC.